This T cell receptor beta chain is from a study of blood T cell repertoires in COVID-19. Study-level background: There were acute and convalescent COVID-19 samples, and they came from the United States, Italy and Spain. In each case, the material was cDNA or gDNA derived from T cells, B-cell-depleted T cells, or PBMCs.

The study drew participants aged roughly 18 to 95 years from 20 to 30 US areas. For recovered donors of Cohort 3, there were two negative PCRs, clearance, or symptom resolution. Sequencing used immunoSEQ multiplex PCR; TCRdb keeps in-frame clones, though not all of them. The data contain hundreds of thousands of clones, around nine tenths of them singletons. The CDR3 is 14 residues long. V lost 2 bases to trimming and J lost 5 bases; unmatched junction nucleotides: 5. Germline CDR1 reads SQVTM; CDR2 reads ANQGSEA. The clonotype was recovered from a woman aged 35 to 49 who had recovered from COVID-19. The chain couples TRBV29-1 to TRBJ1-1, with 10 positions matching TRBD1. The sample comprised PBMCs or T cells enriched from blood (not recorded which). This chain's CDR3 is CSVERGQGRTEAFF. CDR3 nucleotides: TGCAGCGTTGAAAGGGGACAGGGGAGAACTGAAGCTTTCTTT.